Shown below are 21 T cell receptor beta chains from a single sample sequenced in a study of identical twins (dated by TCRdb to about 2016). Library method: 5' RACE. Sequenced on an Illumina HiSeq 2000. TCRdb reworked the public reads: Q25 trimming with fastp, MiXCR clone assembly, productive beta chains retained. Each entry is one CDR3 protein sequence, shown with its most common DNA and genes. The sample has approximately 210,000 distinct CDR3 sequences on record, 9.4% of them singletons. The ten largest clones take up roughly 5% of the sample. The specimen sequenced was memory (CD45RO+) T cells sorted from blood. The meaning of the sample's cell subset or site label: CD45RO+ enriched T cells. These receptors were obtained from a woman aged 18 to 35 in good health.

This clonotype appeared many times. CDR3 sequence: CASSEVSHTQYF. CDR3 bases: TGTGCCAGCAGCGAAGTCTCCCATACGCAGTATTTT. This sequence joins TRBV7-9 and TRBJ2-3; D not resolved. The CDR3 contains 12 residues. From germline, CDR1 is SEHNR and CDR2 FQNEAQ (reference sequence). Between the trimmed V and J ends, which lost 5 bases and 7 bases, there was a span of 10 bases.

This clonotype was seen many times. DNA of the CDR3: TGTGCCAGCAGCCGGCCTTTCCTGAATGAGCAGTTCTTC. Translating gives CASSRPFLNEQFF. The rearrangement uses TRBV7-8 and TRBJ2-1; D not certain. V was clipped by 5 bases and J by 7 bases, with 12 bases between them. Looked up from germline, CDR1 is SGHVS and CDR2 is FQNEAQ. The length of the CDR3 is 13 residues.

This clonotype was counted between two and nine times. The CDR3 DNA sequence: TGCAGTGCTGTGGACACAGCTAACTATGGCTACACCTTC. Encoded protein: CSAVDTANYGYTF. This chain connects TRBV20-1 to TRBJ1-2, with D possibly TRBD1 on 5 matching bases. From germline, CDR1 is DFQATT and CDR2 SNEGSKA (reference sequence). The CDR3 is made up of 13 amino acids. V shed 5 bases and J shed 0 bases, with 10 bases lying between them.

The sample holds many counts of this clonotype. V and J are TRBV12-3 or TRBV12-4 and TRBJ1-1; D not certain. Trimming removed 1 base at V and 10 bases at J, with 10 bases between. This CDR3 spans 12 amino acids. DNA of the CDR3: TGTGCCAGCAGTTTAGGGGATTCACGAGCTTTCTTT. Translating gives CASSLGDSRAFF.

Ten or more counts support this clonotype. This sequence joins TRBV20-1 and TRBJ2-3; 11 nucleotides match TRBD2. The germline CDR1 and CDR2 sequences are DFQATT and SNEGSKA (reference sequence). The V and J ends lost 6 bases and 4 bases, in that order; junction bases with no gene match: 9. CDR3 length equals 15 residues. In DNA form, the CDR3 reads TGCAGTGCCTATAGCGGGGGGGCCGGGTCAGATACGCAGTATTTT. This encodes CSAYSGGAGSDTQYF.

The chain recombines TRBV6-5 with TRBJ2-7; perhaps TRBD2 as D (6 bases). This CDR3 has 16 residues. Per germline, CDR1 MNHEY and CDR2 SVGAGI. The V gene lost 2 bases and the J gene lost 2 bases, with 16 bases spanning the gap. In DNA, the CDR3 is TGTGCCAGCAGTTACCCCCGGGTGGGGGGAACCTACGAGCAGTACTTC. Its translation: CASSYPRVGGTYEQYF.

The sample holds a few counts of this clonotype. The genes are TRBV27 and TRBJ2-7; a possible D gene is TRBD1 (5 bases). The germline V and J ends were trimmed by 2 bases and 3 bases, with 11 bases remaining between them. This CDR3 is 14 amino acids long. The germline gives CDR1 MNHEY, CDR2 SMNVEV (reference sequence). This CDR3 reads CASSLVNRIYEQYF. In DNA form, the CDR3 reads TGTGCCAGCAGTTTAGTAAACAGGATCTACGAGCAGTACTTC.

This clonotype was observed many times. This CDR3 reads CASSQDNPAGELFF. The CDR3 DNA reads as TGCGCCAGCAGCCAAGACAACCCGGCGGGGGAGCTGTTTTTT. This chain uses TRBV4-3 with TRBJ2-2; D not resolved. V gave up 0 bases and J gave up 8 bases, with 10 bases separating them. The CDR3 has 14 amino acids. CDR1 and CDR2 (germline): LGHNA, YSLEER.

This clonotype was observed a handful of times. The chain carries TRBV12-3 or TRBV12-4 and TRBJ2-2; 7 bases align to TRBD1. The CDR3 is made up of 14 amino acids. Trimming at V came to 4 bases and at J to 2 bases, leaving 1 base not matched to a gene. The DNA for the CDR3 is TGTGCCAGCAGTTGGGACAGTAACACCGGGGAGCTGTTTTTT. It is translated as CASSWDSNTGELFF.

A few counts support this clonotype. The rearrangement links TRBV5-1 to TRBJ2-7; possibly TRBD1 for D (6 bases). V lost 4 bases, J lost 6 bases, and 17 bases lay in between. The CDR3 covers 14 residues. Germline V gene lookup returns CDR1 SGHRS and CDR2 YFSETQ. The CDR3 is CASSPTTGTGEQYF. The CDR3 DNA follows: TGCGCCAGCAGCCCCACGACAGGCACAGGCGAGCAGTACTTC.

This clonotype was seen many times. This rearrangement joins TRBV2 to TRBJ1-5; D is perhaps TRBD1 (5 bases). The CDR3 runs to 13 residues. Between the trimmed V and J ends, which lost 7 bases and 1 base, there was a span of 8 bases. Germline CDR1 and CDR2: SNHLY and FYNNEI. The CDR3 nucleotides read TGTGCCAGCATGCGGGACAGCAATCAGCCCCAGCATTTT. Protein sequence: CASMRDSNQPQHF.

The chain links TRBV6-4 to TRBJ1-2; unclear D gene. Germline V gives CDR1 MRHNA, CDR2 SNTAGT. V gave up 4 bases and J gave up 7 bases, with 7 bases separating them. CDR3 length equals 11 residues. This CDR3 is CASSARCGYTF. CDR3 coding DNA: TGTGCCAGCAGTGCTAGATGTGGCTACACCTTC.

This sequence joins TRBV7-9 and TRBJ2-7, with D perhaps TRBD1 or TRBD2 (5 bases each). CDR3 length: 15 residues. Trimming left V 7 bases short and J 2 bases short, with 18 bases between. CDR1 is SEHNR, CDR2 FQNEAQ, per germline (reference sequence). The CDR3 here is CASTIASGRAYEQYF. The CDR3 DNA sequence: TGTGCCAGCACAATCGCTTCGGGACGAGCCTACGAGCAGTACTTC.

This clonotype has at least ten counts. The chain carries TRBV7-2 and TRBJ1-1; tentatively, D is TRBD1 (5 bases). The CDR3 extends over 13 amino acids. Germline-derived CDR1 and CDR2 are SGHTA and FQGNSA. V was shortened by 0 bases and J by 9 bases, with 11 bases between the two germline ends. Written as DNA, the CDR3 is TGTGCCAGCAGCTTAGCAGGGCAGGGAAAAGCTTTCTTT. Residues: CASSLAGQGKAFF. Supplemented by reference TRBV7-2 and TRBJ1-1, the full variable domain reads GAGVSQSPSNKVTEKGKDVELRCDPISGHTALYWYRQSLGQGLEFLIYFQGNSAPDKSGLPSDRFSAERTGGSVSTLTIQRTQQEDSAVYLCASSLAGQGKAFFGQGTRLTVV.

The chain has TRBV20-1 and TRBJ2-1; D may correspond to TRBD1 or TRBD2 (5 bases each). V was clipped by 3 bases and J by 10 bases, with 22 bases between them. Looked up from germline, CDR1 is DFQATT and CDR2 is SNEGSKA (reference sequence). There are 15 residues in the CDR3. CDR3 in amino acids: CSARSGAGFGQEQFF. The CDR3 DNA sequence: TGCAGTGCTAGGTCCGGGGCCGGTTTTGGGCAGGAGCAGTTCTTC.

This clonotype was counted between two and nine times. This chain connects TRBV6-5 to TRBJ2-7; 7 nucleotides align to TRBD1. The CDR3 is made up of 12 amino acids. The junction had 3 bases not matched to a gene; V was cut back by 6 bases and J by 4 bases. Germline-derived CDR1 and CDR2 are MNHEY and SVGAGI. CDR3 bases: TGTGCCAGCAGACAGGGGTATTACGAGCAGTACTTC. Its translation is CASRQGYYEQYF.

Notes on this clonotype: Given a much more abundant clone one base away, this may be a read error. The chain has TRBV6-5 and TRBJ1-6; no firm D call. This CDR3 has 16 amino acids. Per the germline V gene, CDR1 is MNHEY and CDR2 is SVGAGI. CDR3 loop: CASNYSGITWNSPLHF. CDR3 DNA: TGTGCCAGCAATTACTCCGGGATCACTTGGAATTCACCCCTCCACTTT.

The table lists this clonotype with a few counts. The chain is built from TRBV5-1 and TRBJ2-7; D is uncertain. V gave up 0 bases and J gave up 2 bases, with 12 bases separating them. Per germline, CDR1 SGHRS and CDR2 YFSETQ. The CDR3 is 15 amino acids. The chain's CDR3 is CASSLDLRGTYEQYF. CDR3 sequence (DNA): TGCGCCAGCAGCTTGGACCTCCGAGGTACCTACGAGCAGTACTTC.

This clonotype came up many times. The chain recombines TRBV6-5 with TRBJ1-1; unclear D gene. V gave up 2 bases and J gave up 8 bases, with 15 bases separating them. CDR3 size: 14 residues. CDR1 is MNHEY and CDR2 is SVGAGI in the germline V gene. For the CDR3, the DNA is TGTGCCAGCAGTTACACCCTCCTTATGGGGGAAGCTTTCTTT. Protein sequence: CASSYTLLMGEAFF.

In this sample, this clonotype turned up many times. V usage is TRBV20-1 and J usage is TRBJ2-5, with 9 bases that match TRBD2. CDR1 and CDR2 from the germline V gene are DFQATT and SNEGSKA (reference sequence). The V gene end was trimmed by 6 bases and the J gene end by 5 bases; junction bases not matched to a gene: 10. CDR3 length: 14 residues. CDR3 DNA: TGCAGTGCCGGAGATAGCGGGGGTGGGGAGACCCAGTACTTC. This translates into CSAGDSGGGETQYF.

This clonotype was observed many times. V and J are TRBV5-1 and TRBJ2-3; the match to TRBD1 covers 7 bases. Trimming at V came to 2 bases and at J to 1 base, leaving 1 base not matched to a gene. CDR1 is SGHRS and CDR2 is YFSETQ in the germline V gene. This CDR3 region has 14 residues. In nucleotides, the CDR3 is TGCGCCAGCAGCTTACAGGGGCGCACAGATACGCAGTATTTT. Translated, it gives CASSLQGRTDTQYF.